A selection of T cell receptor beta chains follows, all from one sample in a study of shared clonotypes between healthy human individuals. TCRdb keeps only in-frame clones here, not all; method: immunoSEQ multiplex PCR. The profile shows under 700,000 clones, roughly 95% of them singletons. The sample consisted of naive CD8+ T cells sorted from blood. Receptors originate from a woman in her twenties or thirties in good health. The conserved cysteine and the conserved F or W are not part of the CDR3 here.

CDR3	length	V
ASSYEDSNEKLF	12	TRBV6-5
ASSRTGTSETQY	12	TRBV4-1
ASSSGQGAGEQY	12	TRBV13
ASRIAGDPYEQY	12	TRBV23-1
ASSLVRPRGSYGYT	14	TRBV11-2
ATSRAGVNTEAF	12	TRBV15
ASSEDRVGSYEQY	13	TRBV2
ASSLALMDLSGANVLT	16	TRBV7-9
ASSEGNSEAF	10	TRBV25-1
SVEPGDNEQF	10	TRBV29-1
ASSPRLGTSPYNEQF	15	TRBV4-1
ASSQGGLAGGPRDEQY	16	TRBV4-1
ASRTHRQGANTEAF	14	TRBV2
ASSLGLLKYEQY	12	TRBV27
ASSPGQKWAYT	11	TRBV5-6
AWNKVQGDNEQF	12	TRBV30
ASSSTGFSNEQF	12	TRBV5-8
ASSAWGYEQY	10	TRBV6-1
ATSRSGVSSYEQY	13	TRBV15
ASSPGTGGVTEAF	13	TRBV27
ASSPPEGKVYTGELF	15	TRBV28
ATSIGGGHSNQPQH	14	TRBV15
ATLAVHTGELF	11	TRBV7-2
ASSFSPTYEQY	11	TRBV11-3
ASSLGGGVEQY	11	TRBV5-4
ASSLRTSRSSYEQY	14	TRBV27
ASAHATGKTYEQY	13	TRBV2
ASSLLAGGLYEQF	13	TRBV7-9
ASSSRRTGVYEQY	13	TRBV9
ASSRGSNYGYT	11	TRBV27
ASKVWGDGTDTQY	13	TRBV28
ASSEQGASNQPQH	13	TRBV6-1
ASSPSTEAF	9	TRBV7-9
ATAGLTSYEQY	11	TRBV6-1
ASSPGPAGELF	11	TRBV27
ASSPARQAYEQY	12	TRBV5-5
SVPTGFGEQY	10	TRBV29-1
ASSPSQGPSSYEQY	14	TRBV7-9
ASSGRTSGKRDEQF	14	TRBV2